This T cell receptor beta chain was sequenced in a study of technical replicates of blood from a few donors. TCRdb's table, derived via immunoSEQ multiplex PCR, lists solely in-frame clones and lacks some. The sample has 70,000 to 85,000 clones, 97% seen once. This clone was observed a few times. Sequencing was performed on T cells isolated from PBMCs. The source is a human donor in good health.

CDR3 residues: CAIRGTDNTEAFF. The DNA for the CDR3 is TGTGCCATCAGGGGGACAGATAACACTGAAGCTTTCTTT. V is TRBV10-3 and J is TRBJ1-1, with 7 bases aligning to TRBD1. Germline V gene lookup returns CDR1 ENHRY and CDR2 SYGVKD. There are 13 residues in the CDR3. The trim removed 6 bases at V and 2 bases at J, leaving 3 bases unmatched.